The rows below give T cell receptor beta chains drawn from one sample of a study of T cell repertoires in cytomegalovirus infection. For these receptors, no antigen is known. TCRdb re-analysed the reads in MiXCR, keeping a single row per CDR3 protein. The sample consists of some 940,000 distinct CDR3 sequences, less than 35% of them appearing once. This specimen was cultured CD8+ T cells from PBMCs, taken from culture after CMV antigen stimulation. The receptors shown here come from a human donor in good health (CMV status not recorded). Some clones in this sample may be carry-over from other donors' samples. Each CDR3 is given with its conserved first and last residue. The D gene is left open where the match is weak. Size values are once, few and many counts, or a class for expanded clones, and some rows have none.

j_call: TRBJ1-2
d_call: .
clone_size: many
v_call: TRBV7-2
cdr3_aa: CASSLGGAYGYTF
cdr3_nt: TGTGCCAGCAGCTTAGGGGGCGCCTATGGCTACACCTTC

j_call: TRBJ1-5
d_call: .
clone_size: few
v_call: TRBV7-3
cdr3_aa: CASSLTSGSNQPQHF
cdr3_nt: TGTGCCAGCAGCTTAACGAGCGGTAGCAATCAGCCCCAGCATTTT

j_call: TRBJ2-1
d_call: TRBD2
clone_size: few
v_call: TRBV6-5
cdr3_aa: CASSYTKAGTSDNEQFF
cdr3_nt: TGTGCCAGCAGTTACACGAAAGCCGGGACTAGCGACAATGAGCAGTTCTTC

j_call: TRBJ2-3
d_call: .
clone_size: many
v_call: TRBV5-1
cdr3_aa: CASSWASHADTQYF
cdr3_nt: TGCGCCAGCAGCTGGGCCTCTCATGCAGATACGCAGTATTTT

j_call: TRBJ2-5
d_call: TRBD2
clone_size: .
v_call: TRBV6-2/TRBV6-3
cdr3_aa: CASSRLAGGFFGDQETQYF
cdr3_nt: TGTGCCAGCAGCAGACTAGCGGGGGGGTTCTTCGGAGACCAAGAGACCCAGTACTTC

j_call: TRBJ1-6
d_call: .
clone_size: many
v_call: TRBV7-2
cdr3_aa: CASSPRTASYNSPLHF
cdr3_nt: TGTGCCAGCAGCCCCCGGACTGCTTCCTATAATTCACCCCTCCACTTT

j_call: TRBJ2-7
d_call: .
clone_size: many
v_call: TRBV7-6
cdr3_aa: CASSLELSYEQYF
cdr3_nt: TGTGCCAGCAGCTTAGAGTTGAGCTACGAGCAGTACTTC

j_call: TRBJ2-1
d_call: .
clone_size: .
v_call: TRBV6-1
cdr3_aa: CASSEAGGESSYNEQFF
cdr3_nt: TGTGCCAGCAGTGAAGCGGGGGGTGAGAGCTCCTACAATGAGCAGTTCTTC

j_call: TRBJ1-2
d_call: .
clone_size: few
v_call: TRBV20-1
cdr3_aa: CSARAGEDGYTF
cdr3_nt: TGCAGTGCTAGAGCGGGGGAGGATGGCTACACCTTC

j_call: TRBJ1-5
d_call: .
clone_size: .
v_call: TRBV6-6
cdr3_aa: CASSPSRGDQPQHF
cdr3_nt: TGTGCCAGCAGTCCCTCAAGGGGCGATCAGCCCCAGCATTTT

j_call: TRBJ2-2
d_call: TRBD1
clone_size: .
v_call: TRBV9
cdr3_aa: CASSDLGTENTGELFF
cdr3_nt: TGTGCCAGCAGCGACCTCGGGACAGAAAACACCGGGGAGCTGTTTTTT

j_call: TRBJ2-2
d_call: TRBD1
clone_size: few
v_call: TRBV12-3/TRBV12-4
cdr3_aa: CASSLTDRVFEWANTGELFF
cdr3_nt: TGTGCCAGCAGTTTAACGGACAGGGTGTTCGAATGGGCGAACACCGGGGAGCTGTTTTTT

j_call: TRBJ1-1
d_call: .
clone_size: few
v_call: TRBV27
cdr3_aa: CASSFRRANTEAFF
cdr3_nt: TGTGCCAGCAGTTTCCGCCGGGCAAACACTGAAGCTTTCTTT

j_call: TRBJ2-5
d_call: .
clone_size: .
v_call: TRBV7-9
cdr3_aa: CASSSSGNQETQYF
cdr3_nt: TGTGCCAGCAGCTCATCAGGAAATCAAGAGACCCAGTACTTC

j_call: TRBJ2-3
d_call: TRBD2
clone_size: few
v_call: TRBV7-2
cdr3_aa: CASRALAGGKNTDTQYF
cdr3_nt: TGTGCCAGCAGGGCTCTAGCGGGGGGAAAGAACACAGATACGCAGTATTTT

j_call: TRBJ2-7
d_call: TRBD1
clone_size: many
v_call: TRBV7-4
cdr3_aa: CASIGQGAYEQYF
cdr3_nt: TGTGCCAGCATCGGACAGGGGGCCTACGAGCAGTACTTC

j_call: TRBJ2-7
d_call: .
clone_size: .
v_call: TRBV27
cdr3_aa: CASSFSVFGELLGAYEQYF
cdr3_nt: TGTGCCAGCAGTTTTTCGGTGTTCGGAGAATTACTTGGGGCCTACGAGCAGTACTTC

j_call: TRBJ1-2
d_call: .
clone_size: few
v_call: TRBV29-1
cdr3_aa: CSVEMSGSGYTF
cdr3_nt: TGCAGCGTTGAAATGTCCGGGTCCGGCTACACCTTC

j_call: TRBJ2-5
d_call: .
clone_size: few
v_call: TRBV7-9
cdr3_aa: CASSLERALKETQYF
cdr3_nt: TGTGCCAGCAGCTTAGAGCGGGCGCTTAAAGAGACCCAGTACTTC

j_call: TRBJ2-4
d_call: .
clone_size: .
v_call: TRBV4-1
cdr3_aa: CASSPSIFQIAKNIQYF
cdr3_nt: TGTGCCAGCAGCCCCAGCATTTTCCAGATAGCCAAAAACATTCAGTACTTC

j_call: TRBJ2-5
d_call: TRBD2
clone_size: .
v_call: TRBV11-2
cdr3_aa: CASSLDSLGLAPIGYQETQYF
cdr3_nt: TGTGCCAGCAGCTTAGACTCTTTGGGACTAGCGCCTATTGGGTACCAAGAGACCCAGTACTTC

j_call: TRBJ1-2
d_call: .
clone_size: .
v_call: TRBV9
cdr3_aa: CASSSQGSLNGYTF
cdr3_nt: TGTGCCAGCAGCAGTCAGGGGTCTCTAAATGGCTACACCTTC

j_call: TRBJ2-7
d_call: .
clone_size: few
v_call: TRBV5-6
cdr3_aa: CASSFEGRPSYEQYF
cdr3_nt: TGTGCCAGCAGCTTCGAGGGGCGCCCCTCTTACGAGCAGTACTTC

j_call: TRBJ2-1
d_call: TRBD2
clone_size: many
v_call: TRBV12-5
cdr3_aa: CASGPPGTSRNYEQFF
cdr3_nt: TGTGCTAGTGGTCCACCCGGGACTAGCAGGAACTATGAGCAGTTCTTC

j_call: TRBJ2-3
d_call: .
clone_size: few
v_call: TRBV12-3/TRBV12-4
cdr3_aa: CASSSGDTGTDTQYF
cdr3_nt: TGTGCCAGCAGTTCCGGGGACACCGGCACAGATACGCAGTATTTT

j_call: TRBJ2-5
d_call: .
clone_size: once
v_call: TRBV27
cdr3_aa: CASSLWPNQETQYF
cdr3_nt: TGTGCCAGCAGTTTATGGCCGAACCAAGAGACCCAGTACTTC

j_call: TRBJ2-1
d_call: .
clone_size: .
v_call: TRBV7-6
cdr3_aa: CVSSPGPDEQFF
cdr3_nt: TGTGTCAGCAGCCCCGGACCGGATGAGCAGTTCTTC

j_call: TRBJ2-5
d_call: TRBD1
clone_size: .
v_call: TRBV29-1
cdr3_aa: CSVTGVETQYF
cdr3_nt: TGCAGCGTTACAGGGGTCGAGACCCAGTACTTC

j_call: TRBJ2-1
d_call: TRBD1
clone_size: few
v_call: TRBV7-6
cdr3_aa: CASSTRDRTNPSDEQFF
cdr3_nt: TGTGCCAGCAGCACGAGGGACAGGACAAACCCCTCGGATGAGCAGTTCTTC

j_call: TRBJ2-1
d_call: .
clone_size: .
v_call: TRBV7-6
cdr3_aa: CASSFRGSDNEQFF
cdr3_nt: TGTGCCAGCAGCTTCAGGGGATCCGACAATGAGCAGTTCTTC

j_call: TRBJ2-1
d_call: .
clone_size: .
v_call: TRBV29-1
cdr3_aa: CSVEDSYEQFF
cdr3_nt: TGCAGCGTTGAAGATTCCTATGAGCAGTTCTTC

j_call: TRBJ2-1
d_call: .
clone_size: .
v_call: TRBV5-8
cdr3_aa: CASSLGLGGNEQIF
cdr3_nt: TGTGCCAGCAGCTTGGGGCTCGGAGGGAATGAGCAGATCTTC